The next 13 T cell receptor beta chains were all read from a single sample in a study of blood T cell repertoires in COVID-19. Using immunoSEQ multiplex PCR, the repertoire was profiled, and TCRdb retains in-frame clones only, with some absent. The profile shows approximately 160,000 clones, 85% to 95% of them singletons. The sample taken for sequencing was peripheral blood. These receptor sequences come from a woman in her sixties or seventies with COVID-19, enrolled during active disease.

The chain carries TRBV19 and TRBJ2-2, with D perhaps matching TRBD1 (6 bases). This CDR3 region has 19 residues. V lost 5 bases to trimming and J lost 0 bases, with 22 bases between them. CDR1 and CDR2 from the germline V gene are LNHDA and SQIVND (reference sequence). The CDR3 DNA follows: TGTGCCAGTAGTCACCACCATCGGACAGCCGAACCGAACACCGGGGAGCTGTTTTTT. Translating it yields CASSHHHRTAEPNTGELFF.

The chain joins TRBV5-4 to TRBJ2-1; 15 bases are a match to TRBD2. Germline loops: CDR1 SGHNT, CDR2 YYREEE (reference sequence). The length of the CDR3 is 16 residues. V was pared by 4 bases and J by 9 bases, with 8 bases of the junction left unmatched. The CDR3 sequence is CASSPGLAGGSGEQFF. CDR3 DNA: TGTGCCAGCAGCCCCGGACTAGCGGGGGGGTCTGGTGAGCAGTTCTTC.

This clone was observed a handful of times. The chain links TRBV16 to TRBJ1-2; tentatively, D is TRBD1 (6 bases). Germline V gene sequence: CDR1 KGHSY, CDR2 FQNENV. This CDR3 has 14 amino acids. V dropped 4 bases and J dropped 7 bases, with 16 bases sitting between them. The CDR3 here is CASSRKGEISGYTF. The CDR3 nucleotides read TGTGCCAGCAGCCGCAAGGGGGAGATCTCTGGCTACACCTTC.

This rearrangement joins TRBV7-3 to TRBJ2-7; TRBD1 aligns across 9 bases. The CDR3 length is 15 residues. J gave up 5 bases and V 5 bases, and 10 bases lay outside the gene matches. Germline V lookup: CDR1 SGHTA, CDR2 FQGTGA. The CDR3 region has the DNA TGTGCCAGCAGCCCAGCCGGGACAGGGTTCAACGAGCAGTACTTC. Translating gives CASSPAGTGFNEQYF.

DNA for the CDR3: TGCGCCAGCAGCCAGCAGGACAGATACAATGAGCAGTTCTTC. This encodes CASSQQDRYNEQFF. The J gene is TRBJ2-1, the V gene TRBV4-3; perhaps TRBD1 as D (6 bases). CDR1 and CDR2 from the germline V gene are LGHNA and YSLEER. CDR3 length equals 14 residues. V shed 3 bases and J shed 4 bases, with 10 bases lying between them.

This chain joins TRBV18 and TRBJ1-2; the match to TRBD1 covers 7 bases. Germline lookup yields CDR1 KGHSH and CDR2 LQKENI. The CDR3 consists of 15 residues. After removal of 3 bases from V and 2 bases from J, the junction contained 6 bases not matched to a gene. CDR3 sequence (DNA): TGTGCCAGCTCACCTGAAGGAGGGGGCAACTATGGCTACACCTTC. Protein sequence: CASSPEGGGNYGYTF.

The chain uses TRBV7-3 and TRBJ1-1; D unclear. Germline CDR1 is SGHTA and CDR2 is FQGTGA. This CDR3 region has 14 residues. Trimming stripped 4 bases from V and 7 bases from J, with 16 bases between. The chain's CDR3 is CASSSATTSSEAFF. The CDR3 DNA follows: TGTGCCAGCAGCTCCGCTACGACATCGAGTGAAGCTTTCTTT.

The rearrangement links TRBV9 to TRBJ1-5, with unresolved D. Per the germline V gene, CDR1 is SGDLS and CDR2 is YYNGEE. V was pared by 3 bases and J by 7 bases, with 11 bases between. The CDR3 consists of 13 residues. The DNA for the CDR3 is TGTGCCAGCAGCGACCGAGTTCGACAGCCCCAGCATTTT. Translation gives CASSDRVRQPQHF. The full variable domain, in which reference TRBV9 and TRBJ1-5 provide the parts outside the CDR3, is DSGVTQTPKHLITATGQRVTLRCSPRSGDLSVYWYQQSLDQGLQFLIQYYNGEERAKGNILERFSAQQFPDLHSELNLSSLELGDSALYFCASSDRVRQPQHFGDGTRLSIL.

Points on this clone: At one end the junction does not follow the germline gene, possibly because of a read error. V is TRBV15 and J is TRBJ1-1; TRBD1 might be the D (6 bases). Germline assignment: CDR1 LNHNV and CDR2 YYDKDF (reference sequence). There are 14 residues in the CDR3. The CDR3 is CATSRDQQGTELRF. The CDR3 DNA reads as TGTGCCACCAGCAGAGATCAGCAGGGGACCGAACTACGGTTT.

This rearrangement joins TRBV5-4 to TRBJ1-2; tentative D call: TRBD1 (5 bases). The CDR3 has 13 residues. Per germline, CDR1 SGHNT and CDR2 YYREEE (reference sequence). V shed 5 bases and J shed 3 bases, with 11 bases lying between them. The CDR3 DNA reads TGTGCCAGCAGGACAGTCAAGGACTATGGCTACACCTTC. It translates to CASRTVKDYGYTF.

The rearrangement uses TRBV10-3 and TRBJ1-1, with no clear D. This CDR3 spans 13 amino acids. In germline, CDR1 is ENHRY, CDR2 SYGVKD. V was shortened by 10 bases and J by 6 bases, with 18 bases between the two germline ends. The CDR3 loop is CASSDRGGAEAFF. DNA for the CDR3: TGTGCCAGCTCGGACCGGGGAGGTGCTGAAGCTTTCTTT.

The chain uses TRBV3-1 (or the pseudogene TRBV3-2) and TRBJ1-2; 7 bases match TRBD1. Germline CDR1 LGHDT, CDR2 YNNKEL (reference sequence). The ends lost 0 bases at V and 5 bases at J; junction bases unmatched: 12. The CDR3 length is 17 residues. This CDR3 is CASSQEVLSGQKYGYTF. CDR3 nucleotides: TGTGCCAGCAGCCAAGAAGTTTTATCGGGACAGAAGTATGGCTACACCTTC.

This clone has more than one count but fewer than ten. This chain joins TRBV27 and TRBJ1-6, with 8 bases matching TRBD1. The CDR3 has 19 amino acids. Trimming removed 1 base from V and 0 bases from J; junction bases left unmatched: 8. Germline V CDR1 and CDR2: MNHEY, SMNVEV (reference sequence). This CDR3 reads CASSLWGTGGSSYNSPLHF. Written as DNA, the CDR3 is TGTGCCAGCAGTTTATGGGGGACAGGAGGAAGCTCCTATAATTCACCCCTCCACTTT.